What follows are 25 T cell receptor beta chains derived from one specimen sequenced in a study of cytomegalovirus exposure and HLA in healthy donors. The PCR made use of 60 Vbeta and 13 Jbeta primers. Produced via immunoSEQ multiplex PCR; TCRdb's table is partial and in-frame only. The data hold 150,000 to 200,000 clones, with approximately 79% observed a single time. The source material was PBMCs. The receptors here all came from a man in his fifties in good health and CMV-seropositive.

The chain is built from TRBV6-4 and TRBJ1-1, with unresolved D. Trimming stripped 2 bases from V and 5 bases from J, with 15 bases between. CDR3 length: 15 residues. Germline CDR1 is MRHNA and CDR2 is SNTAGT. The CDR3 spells CASSDGSGGRTEAFF. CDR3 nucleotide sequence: TGTGCCAGCAGTGACGGTTCGGGAGGGCGGACTGAAGCTTTCTTT.

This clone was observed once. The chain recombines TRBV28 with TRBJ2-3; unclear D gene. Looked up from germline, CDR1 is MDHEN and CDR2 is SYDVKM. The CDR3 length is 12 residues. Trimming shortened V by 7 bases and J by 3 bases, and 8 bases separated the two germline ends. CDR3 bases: TGTGCCAGCAACGAGGCTACAGATACGCAGTATTTT. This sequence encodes CASNEATDTQYF.

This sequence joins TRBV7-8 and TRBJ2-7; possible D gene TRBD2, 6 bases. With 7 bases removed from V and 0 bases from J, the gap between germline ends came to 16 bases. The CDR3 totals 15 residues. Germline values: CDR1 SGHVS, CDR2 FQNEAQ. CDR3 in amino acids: CASKRPGLLSYEQYF. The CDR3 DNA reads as TGTGCCAGCAAACGACCGGGACTGCTCTCCTACGAGCAGTACTTC.

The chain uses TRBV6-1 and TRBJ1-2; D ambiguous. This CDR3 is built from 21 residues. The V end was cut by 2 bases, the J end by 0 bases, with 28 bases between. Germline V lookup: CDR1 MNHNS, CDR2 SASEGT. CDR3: CASSEIMRAGLVGRPNYGYTF. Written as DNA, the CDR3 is TGTGCCAGCAGTGAAATCATGAGGGCGGGCCTGGTCGGACGTCCTAACTATGGCTACACCTTC.

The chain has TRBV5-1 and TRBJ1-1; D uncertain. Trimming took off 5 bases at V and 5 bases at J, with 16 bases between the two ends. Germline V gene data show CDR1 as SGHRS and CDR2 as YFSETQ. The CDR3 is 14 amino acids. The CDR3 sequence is CASRPQFGGTEAFF. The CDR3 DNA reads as TGCGCCAGCAGACCCCAGTTCGGAGGGACTGAAGCTTTCTTT.

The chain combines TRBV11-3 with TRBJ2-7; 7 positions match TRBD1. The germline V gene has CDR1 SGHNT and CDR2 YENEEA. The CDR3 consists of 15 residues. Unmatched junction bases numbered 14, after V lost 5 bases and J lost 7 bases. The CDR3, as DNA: TGTGCCAGCAGCGAACTAGGGACAGTCGGTGGGGAGCAGTACTTC. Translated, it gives CASSELGTVGGEQYF.

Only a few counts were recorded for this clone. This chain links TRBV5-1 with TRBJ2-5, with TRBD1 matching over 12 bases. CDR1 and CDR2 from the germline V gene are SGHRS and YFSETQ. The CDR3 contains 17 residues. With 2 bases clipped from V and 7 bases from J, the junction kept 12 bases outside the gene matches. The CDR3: CASSLAPGTGGVGTQYF. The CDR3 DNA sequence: TGCGCCAGCAGCTTAGCCCCCGGGACAGGGGGCGTCGGGACCCAGTACTTC.

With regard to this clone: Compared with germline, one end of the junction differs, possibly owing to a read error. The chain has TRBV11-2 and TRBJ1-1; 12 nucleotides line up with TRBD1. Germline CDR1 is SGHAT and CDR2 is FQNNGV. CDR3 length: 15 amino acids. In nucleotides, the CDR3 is TGTGCCAGCAGCAACCCCGGGACAGGGGGCCGGGAGCCCTACTTT. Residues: CASSNPGTGGREPYF.

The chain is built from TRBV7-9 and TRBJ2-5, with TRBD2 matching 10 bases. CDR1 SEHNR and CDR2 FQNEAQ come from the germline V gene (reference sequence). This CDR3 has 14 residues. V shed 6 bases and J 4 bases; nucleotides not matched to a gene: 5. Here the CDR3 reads CASSRGTSVETQYF. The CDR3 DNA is TGTGCCAGCAGTAGGGGGACTAGCGTAGAGACCCAGTACTTC. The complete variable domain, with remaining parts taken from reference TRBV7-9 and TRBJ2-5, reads DTGVSQNPRHKITKRGQNVTFRCDPISEHNRLYWYRQTLGQGPEFLTYFQNEAQLEKSRLLSDRFSAERPKGSFSTLEIQRTEQGDSAMYLCASSRGTSVETQYFGPGTRLLVL.

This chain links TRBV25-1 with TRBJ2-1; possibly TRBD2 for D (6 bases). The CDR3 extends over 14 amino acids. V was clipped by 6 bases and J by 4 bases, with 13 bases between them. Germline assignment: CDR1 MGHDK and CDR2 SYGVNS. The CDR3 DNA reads TGTGCCAGCAGAGACAGCCTAGCGTACAATGAGCAGTTCTTC. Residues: CASRDSLAYNEQFF.

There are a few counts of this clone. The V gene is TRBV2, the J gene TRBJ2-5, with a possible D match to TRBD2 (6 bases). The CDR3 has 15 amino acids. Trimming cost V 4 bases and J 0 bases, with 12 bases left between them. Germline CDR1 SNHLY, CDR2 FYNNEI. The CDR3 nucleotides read TGTGCCAGCAGTGTGGCGGGGACGTACCAAGAGACCCAGTACTTC. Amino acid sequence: CASSVAGTYQETQYF.

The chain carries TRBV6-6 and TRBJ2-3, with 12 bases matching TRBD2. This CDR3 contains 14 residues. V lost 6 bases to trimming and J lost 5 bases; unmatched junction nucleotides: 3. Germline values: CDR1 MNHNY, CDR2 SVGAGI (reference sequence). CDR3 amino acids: CASRTSGGVDTQYF. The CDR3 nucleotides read TGTGCCAGCAGGACTAGCGGGGGCGTAGATACGCAGTATTTT.

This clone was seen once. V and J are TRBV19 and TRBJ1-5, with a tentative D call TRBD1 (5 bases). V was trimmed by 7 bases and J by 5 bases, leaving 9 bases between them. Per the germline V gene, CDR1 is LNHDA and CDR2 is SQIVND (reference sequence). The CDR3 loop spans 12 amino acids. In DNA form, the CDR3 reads TGTGCCAGTAAAGTGGGGCATCAGCCCCAGCATTTT. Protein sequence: CASKVGHQPQHF.

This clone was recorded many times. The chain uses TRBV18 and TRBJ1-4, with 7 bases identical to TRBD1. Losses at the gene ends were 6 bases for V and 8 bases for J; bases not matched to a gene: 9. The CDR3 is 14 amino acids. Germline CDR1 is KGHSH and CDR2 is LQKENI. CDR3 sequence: CASSTRTGDEKLFF. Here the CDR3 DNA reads TGTGCCAGCTCGACCAGAACAGGGGACGAAAAACTGTTTTTT.

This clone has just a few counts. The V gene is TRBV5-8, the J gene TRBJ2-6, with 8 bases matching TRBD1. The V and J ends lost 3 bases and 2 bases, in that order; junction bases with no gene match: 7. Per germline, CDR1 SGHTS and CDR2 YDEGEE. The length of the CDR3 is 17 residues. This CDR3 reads CASSSGQGGAGANVLTF. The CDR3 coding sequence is TGTGCCAGCAGCTCCGGACAGGGAGGAGCTGGGGCCAACGTCCTGACTTTC.

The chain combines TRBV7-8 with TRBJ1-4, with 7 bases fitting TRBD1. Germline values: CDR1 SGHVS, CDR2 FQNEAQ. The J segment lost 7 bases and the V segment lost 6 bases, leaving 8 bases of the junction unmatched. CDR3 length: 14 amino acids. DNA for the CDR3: TGTGCCAGCAGTAATAGACAGGGTGGTGAAAAACTGTTTTTT. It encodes CASSNRQGGEKLFF.

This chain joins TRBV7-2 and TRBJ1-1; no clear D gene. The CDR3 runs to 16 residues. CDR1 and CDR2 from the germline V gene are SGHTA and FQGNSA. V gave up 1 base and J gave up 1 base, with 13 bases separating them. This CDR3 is CASSLVAPVGNTEAFF. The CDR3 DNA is TGTGCCAGCAGCTTAGTAGCGCCCGTGGGGAACACTGAAGCTTTCTTT. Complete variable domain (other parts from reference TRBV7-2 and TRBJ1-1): GAGVSQSPSNKVTEKGKDVELRCDPISGHTALYWYRQSLGQGLEFLIYFQGNSAPDKSGLPSDRFSAERTGGSVSTLTIQRTQQEDSAVYLCASSLVAPVGNTEAFFGQGTRLTVV.

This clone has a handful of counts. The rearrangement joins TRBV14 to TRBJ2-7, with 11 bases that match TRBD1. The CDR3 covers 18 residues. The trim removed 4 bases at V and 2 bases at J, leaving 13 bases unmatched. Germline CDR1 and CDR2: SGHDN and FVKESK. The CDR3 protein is CASSLSPGTGGPTYEQYF. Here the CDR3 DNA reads TGTGCCAGCAGCCTTTCCCCCGGGACAGGGGGGCCAACCTACGAGCAGTACTTC.

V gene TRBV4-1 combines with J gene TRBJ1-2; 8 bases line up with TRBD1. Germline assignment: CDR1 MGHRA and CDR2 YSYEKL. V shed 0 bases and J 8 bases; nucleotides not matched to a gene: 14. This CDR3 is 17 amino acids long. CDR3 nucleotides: TGCGCCAGCAGCCAAGACTTGAGGACAGGGCCCCTCGAGGGCTACACCTTC. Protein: CASSQDLRTGPLEGYTF.

The CDR3 region is CASSRDSNYGYTF. DNA for the CDR3: TGCGCCAGCAGCCGGGACAGTAACTATGGCTACACCTTC. The V call is TRBV5-1, the J call TRBJ1-2; 7 nucleotides align to TRBD1. Germline loops: CDR1 SGHRS, CDR2 YFSETQ. The CDR3 is 13 amino acids. Losses at the gene ends were 4 bases for V and 1 base for J; bases not matched to a gene: 1.

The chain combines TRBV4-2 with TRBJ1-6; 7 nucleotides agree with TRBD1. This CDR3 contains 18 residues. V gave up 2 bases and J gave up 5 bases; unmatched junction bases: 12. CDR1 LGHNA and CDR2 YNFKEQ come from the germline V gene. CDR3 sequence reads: CASSQTTGVGGNNSPLHF. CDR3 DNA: TGTGCCAGCAGCCAAACAACAGGGGTAGGGGGCAATAATTCACCCCTCCACTTT.

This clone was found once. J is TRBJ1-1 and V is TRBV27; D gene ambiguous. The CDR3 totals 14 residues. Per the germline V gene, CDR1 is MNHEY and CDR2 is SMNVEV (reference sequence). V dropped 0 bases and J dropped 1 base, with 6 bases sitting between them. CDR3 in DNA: TGTGCCAGCAGTTTATCATCGGGGAACACTGAAGCTTTCTTT. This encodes CASSLSSGNTEAFF.

This chain's CDR3 is CASSLGQGAGNTIYF. For the CDR3, the DNA is TGTGCCAGCAGCCTGGGACAGGGGGCGGGAAACACCATATATTTT. The V gene is TRBV2, the J gene TRBJ1-3, with 12 positions matching TRBD1. The CDR3 extends over 15 amino acids. Looked up from germline, CDR1 is SNHLY and CDR2 is FYNNEI. Trimming took 6 bases from V and 4 from J; bases not matched to a gene: 4.

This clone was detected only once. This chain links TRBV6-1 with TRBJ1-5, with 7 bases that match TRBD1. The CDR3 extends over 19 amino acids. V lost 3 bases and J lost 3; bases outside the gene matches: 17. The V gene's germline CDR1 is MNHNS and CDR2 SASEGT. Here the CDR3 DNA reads TGTGCCAGCAGTGACCTACCTTCCTTATACAGGGGTGTCAATCAGCCCCAGCATTTT. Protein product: CASSDLPSLYRGVNQPQHF.

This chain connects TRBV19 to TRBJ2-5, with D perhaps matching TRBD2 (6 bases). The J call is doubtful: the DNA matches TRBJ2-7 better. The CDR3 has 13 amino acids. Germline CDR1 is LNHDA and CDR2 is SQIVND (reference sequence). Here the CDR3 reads CASSIDWRGEQYF. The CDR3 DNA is TGTGCCAGTAGTATAGATTGGAGGGGCGAGCAGTACTTC.